This entry features one T cell receptor beta chain sequence. CDR3 size: 13 residues. This record belongs to a study of blood T cell repertoires in COVID-19. Only in-frame clones appear in the TCRdb table, and some are missing; sequencing was by immunoSEQ multiplex PCR. The sample lists around 380,000 clones, 70% to 85% occurring once. The material sequenced was peripheral blood. The rearrangement uses TRBV12-1 and TRBJ2-2; the tabulated D call, TRBD2, remains unverified against the DNA. TRBV12-1 is annotated as a pseudogene. The TCR was taken from a human donor with acute or convalescent COVID-19. The donor label of this sample is uncertain. CDR3 DNA: TGTGCCAGCAGCTTCAGCGGGAGCGGGGAGCTGTTTTTT. This gives the protein CASSFSGSGELFF.